These T cell receptor beta chains were read from a single sample in a study of CD8+ T cells in alopecia areata. The table came from immunoSEQ multiplex PCR; TCRdb's copy has only in-frame clones and leaves some out. Counted here are around 86,000 clones, around 71% occurring once; the ten biggest clones make up 15% to 20%. The sequenced sample was CD8+ T cells sorted from blood, obtained at week 44, from a patient treated with tofacitinib. The source is a human donor with alopecia areata. The CDR3 runs from the conserved cysteine through the conserved F or W. D genes are given only for firm matches. Where a row states a size, it is once, few, many or the class of an expanded clone; other rows omit it.

>-|TRBJ1-1|-|TRBV6-5
TGTGCCAGCAGCCAACTACCGGGGGGATACACTGAAGCTTTCTTT
CASSQLPGGYTEAFF
>-|TRBJ2-7|TRBD2|TRBV2
TGTGCCAGCAGTGAGGCTAGCGGTTCCTACGAGCAGTACTTC
CASSEASGSYEQYF
>-|TRBJ1-1|-|TRBV7-6
TGTGCCAGCAGCTTACAGGGTTTGTTCACTGAAGCTTTCTTT
CASSLQGLFTEAFF
>-|TRBJ1-1|TRBD1|TRBV7-3
TGTGCCAGCAGCTCCCAGGGGGCGAGCACTGAAGCTTTCTTT
CASSSQGASTEAFF
>-|TRBJ1-2|TRBD1|TRBV19
TGTGCCACCTACCCGGACAGGGGAGACTATGGCTACACCTTC
CATYPDRGDYGYTF
>few|TRBJ1-5|-|TRBV23-1
TGCGCCAGCACCCGACCGATTTATAGCAATCAGCCCCAGCATTTT
CASTRPIYSNQPQHF
>-|TRBJ1-2|-|TRBV29-1
TGCAGCGTTGATGGGTATGGCTACACCTTC
CSVDGYGYTF
>-|TRBJ2-3|TRBD2|TRBV2
TGTGCCAGCAGTATGCGGACTAGCGGGGGTTCTAGCACAGATACGCAGTATTTT
CASSMRTSGGSSTDTQYF
>-|TRBJ2-7|-|TRBV29-1
TGCAGCGTGGAAGAAACAGGCTACGAGCAGTACTTC
CSVEETGYEQYF
>-|TRBJ1-1|-|TRBV29-1
TGCAGCGTTGAAGGGCAGGGAAGGATTGTGAACACTGAAGCTTTCTTT
CSVEGQGRIVNTEAFF
>-|TRBJ2-1|-|TRBV25-1
TGTGCCAGCAACGGGGACGGTCGGTCCTACAATGAGCAGTTCTTC
CASNGDGRSYNEQFF
>-|TRBJ1-1|-|TRBV4-3
TGCGCCAGCAGCCAGGGGGTAGAGATGAACACTGAAGCTTTCTTT
CASSQGVEMNTEAFF
>-|TRBJ1-2|-|TRBV29-1
TGCAGCGTTGAAACAGAAGACTATGGCTACACCTTC
CSVETEDYGYTF
>-|TRBJ2-7|-|TRBV30
TGTGCCGCCACAGGGACCGAGCAGTACTTC
CAATGTEQYF
>-|TRBJ2-1|-|TRBV30
TGTGCCTGGAGTGTGGTGCCCTACAATGAGCAGTTCTTC
CAWSVVPYNEQFF
>-|TRBJ2-7|TRBD1|TRBV7-9
TGTGCCAGCAGCCGACAGGGGAGCTACGAGCAGTACTTC
CASSRQGSYEQYF
>-|TRBJ1-1|-|TRBV4-3
TGCGCCAGCAGCCAAGAAACCGAGGGGGAAGGACTATTTAAAGCTTTCTTT
CASSQETEGEGLFKAFF
>-|TRBJ2-2|-|TRBV7-2
TGTGCCAGCAGCTTAGGATCCGGGGAGCTGTTTTTT
CASSLGSGELFF
>-|TRBJ1-4|-|TRBV27
TGTGCCAGCAGTTTTGTATCCGTGGCAACTAATGAAAAACTGTTTTTT
CASSFVSVATNEKLFF
>-|TRBJ1-2|TRBD1|TRBV12-5
TGTGCTAGTGGAAGGACAGGAGGTGGCTACACCTTC
CASGRTGGGYTF
>-|TRBJ2-7|-|TRBV6-5
TGTGCCAGCAGTACGGGGTATGAGCAGTACTTC
CASSTGYEQYF
>-|TRBJ2-1|-|TRBV27
TGTGCCAGCAGCGAGGACAGACCAAACAATGAGCAGTTCTTC
CASSEDRPNNEQFF
>-|TRBJ1-5|-|TRBV29-1
TGCAGCGTTGAACAAGGGATGAGCAATCAGCCCCAGCATTTT
CSVEQGMSNQPQHF
>-|TRBJ2-3|-|TRBV19
TGTGCCAGTAGCCTTGGGGCAGCTGGATCGCAGTATTTT
CASSLGAAGSQYF
>-|TRBJ1-2|-|TRBV7-9
TGTGCCAGCAGCGCAGCAGGTCGTGGTTGGTATGGCTACACCTTC
CASSAAGRGWYGYTF
>-|TRBJ1-2|-|TRBV25-1
TGTGCCAGCAGTGATAGGGATCGCAACTATGGCTACACCTTC
CASSDRDRNYGYTF
>-|TRBJ1-1|-|TRBV7-2
TGTGCCAGCAGCTTAGGTGGGGGCACTGAAGCTTTCTTT
CASSLGGGTEAFF
>once|TRBJ2-1|TRBD2|TRBV29-1
TGCAGCGTTACCCTAGCGGGGGAGCAGTTCTTC
CSVTLAGEQFF
>-|TRBJ2-3|-|TRBV4-2
TGTGCCAGCAGCCAGGAGGACAGACACACAGATACGCAGTATTTT
CASSQEDRHTDTQYF
>-|TRBJ2-3|TRBD2|TRBV15
TGTGCCACCAGCAGAGTGGCTAGCGGGGGCACAGATACGCAGTATTTT
CATSRVASGGTDTQYF
>few|TRBJ2-5|-|TRBV6-1
TGTGCCAGCAGTGAAGGGGGACCGTCCACGAACTTC
CASSEGGPSTNF
>-|TRBJ1-6|TRBD1|TRBV6-5
TGTGCCAGCAGTTACCGGCAGGGGGATTCACCCCTCCACTTT
CASSYRQGDSPLHF
>once|TRBJ1-1|-|TRBV13
TGTGCCAGCAGCTTAGGTTTCGGGGGCGGGAGTGAAGCTTTCTTT
CASSLGFGGGSEAFF
>-|TRBJ2-7|-|TRBV28
TGTGCCAGCAGTTTAATCGGGGACAACTACGAGCAGTACTTC
CASSLIGDNYEQYF
>few|TRBJ1-1|TRBD1|TRBV5-1
TGCGCCAGCAGCTTAAAACAGGGGGCTAGCACTGAAGCTTTCTTT
CASSLKQGASTEAFF
>-|TRBJ1-5|-|TRBV15
TGTGCCACCAGCCCTGGGGGCGCCAATCAGCCCCAGCATTTT
CATSPGGANQPQHF
>once|TRBJ2-3|TRBD2|TRBV30
TGTGCCCAAGGAGGCGGGGGGATCACAGATACGCAGTATTTT
CAQGGGGITDTQYF
>-|TRBJ2-5|-|TRBV25-1
TGTGCCACCAAAAGTGAGACCCAGTACTTC
CATKSETQYF
>-|TRBJ2-2|-|TRBV27
TGTGCCAGCAGTTTTCTTAGCGGGAACACCGGGGAGCTGTTTTTT
CASSFLSGNTGELFF
>-|TRBJ1-6|-|TRBV7-8
TGTGCCAGCAGCGCCTCGCAAAGCTCCTATAATTCACCCCTCCACTTT
CASSASQSSYNSPLHF
>-|TRBJ1-6|-|TRBV9
TGTGCCAGCAGTACAGGGAATAATTCACCCCTCCACTTT
CASSTGNNSPLHF
>-|TRBJ1-1|-|TRBV11-2
TGTGCCGTTACCCTGAACACTGAAGCTTTCTTT
CAVTLNTEAFF